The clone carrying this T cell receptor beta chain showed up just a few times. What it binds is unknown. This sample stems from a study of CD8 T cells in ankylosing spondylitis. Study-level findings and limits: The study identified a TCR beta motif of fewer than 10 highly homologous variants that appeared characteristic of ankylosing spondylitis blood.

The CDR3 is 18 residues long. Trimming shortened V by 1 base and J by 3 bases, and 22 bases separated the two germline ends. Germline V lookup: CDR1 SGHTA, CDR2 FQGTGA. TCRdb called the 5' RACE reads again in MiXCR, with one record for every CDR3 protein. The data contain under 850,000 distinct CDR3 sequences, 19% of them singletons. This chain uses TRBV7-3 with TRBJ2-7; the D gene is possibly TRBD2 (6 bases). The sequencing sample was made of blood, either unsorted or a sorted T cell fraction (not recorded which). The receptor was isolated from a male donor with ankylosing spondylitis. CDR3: CASSLMNSRGKHSYEQYF. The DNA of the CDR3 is TGTGCCAGCAGCTTAATGAATTCTCGCGGGAAGCACAGCTACGAGCAGTACTTC.